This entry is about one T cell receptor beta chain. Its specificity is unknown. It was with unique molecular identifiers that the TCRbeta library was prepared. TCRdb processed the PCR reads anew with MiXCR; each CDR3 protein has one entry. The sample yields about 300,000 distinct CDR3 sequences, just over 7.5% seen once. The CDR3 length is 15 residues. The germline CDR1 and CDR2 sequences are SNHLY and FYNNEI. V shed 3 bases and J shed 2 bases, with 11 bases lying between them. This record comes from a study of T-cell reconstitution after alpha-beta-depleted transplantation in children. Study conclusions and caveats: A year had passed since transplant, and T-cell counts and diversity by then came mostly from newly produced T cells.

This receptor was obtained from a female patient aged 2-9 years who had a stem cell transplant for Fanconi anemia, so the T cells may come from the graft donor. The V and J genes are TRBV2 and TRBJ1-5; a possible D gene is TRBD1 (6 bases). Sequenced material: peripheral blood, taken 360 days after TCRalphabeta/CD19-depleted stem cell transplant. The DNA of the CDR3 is TGTGCCAGCAGTGACCGGGGGCGCGGCAATCAGCCCCAGCATTTT. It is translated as CASSDRGRGNQPQHF. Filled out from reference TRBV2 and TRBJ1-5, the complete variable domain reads EPEVTQTPSHQVTQMGQEVILRCVPISNHLYFYWYRQILGQKVEFLVSFYNNEISEKSEIFDDQFSVERPDGSNFTLKIRSTKLEDSAMYFCASSDRGRGNQPQHFGDGTRLSIL.